Following are 32 T cell receptor beta chains from one sample sequenced in a study of regulatory T cells in long-lasting Graves disease. Sample time point: persistent/refractory GD, antithyroid drugs over 5 years with positive TRAb. Preparation of the TCR library used RNA extracted from PBMCs. Construction of the TCR beta libraries employed iRepertoire HTBI primers in conjunction with Arm-PCR of CDR3 regions. MiXCR, run by TCRdb on the multiplex PCR reads, gives a single entry per CDR3 protein. The sample holds approximately 290,000 distinct CDR3 sequences, 20% to 25% seen once. The source was peripheral blood mononuclear cells (PBMCs), collected when the disease was refractory, from a patient treated with antithyroid drugs. The source of these receptors is a female donor with Graves disease.

This chain joins TRBV20-1 and TRBJ1-5, with a possible D match to TRBD1 (6 bases). The CDR3 is made up of 12 amino acids. Per germline, CDR1 DFQATT and CDR2 SNEGSKA (reference sequence). V was pared by 5 bases and J by 5 bases, with 10 bases between. The CDR3 here is CSAAGVYQPQHF. Written as DNA, the CDR3 is TGCAGTGCTGCAGGGGTATATCAGCCCCAGCATTTT.

J is TRBJ2-5 and V is TRBV5-8; a possible D gene is TRBD2 (6 bases). With 3 bases removed from V and 3 bases from J, the gap between germline ends came to 15 bases. CDR3 length: 15 residues. Germline V gene lookup returns CDR1 SGHTS and CDR2 YDEGEE. CDR3 coding DNA: TGTGCCAGCAGCTCCGCGGGACGGCCAGAAGAGACCCAGTACTTC. Translating gives CASSSAGRPEETQYF.

This clonotype was seen many times. CDR3 sequence: CASSFSIYPGHKYEQYF. The CDR3 DNA follows: TGTGCCAGCAGTTTCTCGATTTATCCGGGACACAAATACGAGCAGTACTTC. The chain couples TRBV6-9 to TRBJ2-7; weak D call: TRBD1 (6 bases). The CDR3 has 17 residues. Trimming stripped 4 bases from V and 4 bases from J, with 23 bases between. Germline V lookup: CDR1 MNHGY, CDR2 SVAAGI.

This clonotype was counted between two and nine times. The chain is built from TRBV19 and TRBJ1-5, with D perhaps matching TRBD1 (6 bases). CDR3 length: 14 residues. Germline-derived CDR1 and CDR2 are LNHDA and SQIVND (reference sequence). Trimming shortened V by 5 bases and J by 5 bases, and 13 bases separated the two germline ends. CDR3 nucleotides: TGTGCCAGTAGTGGACAGATGACGGATCAGCCCCAGCATTTT. Its translation: CASSGQMTDQPQHF.

The chain combines TRBV6-5 with TRBJ1-2, with a weak D call TRBD1 (6 bases). Looked up from germline, CDR1 is MNHEY and CDR2 is SVGAGI. CDR3 length equals 14 residues. V was trimmed by 0 bases and J by 5 bases, leaving 10 bases between them. CDR3 in amino acids: CASSYSGQGYGYTF. The CDR3 nucleotides read TGTGCCAGCAGTTACTCGGGACAAGGTTATGGCTACACCTTC.

V usage is TRBV28 and J usage is TRBJ1-4; tentatively, D is TRBD1 (5 bases). Trimming stripped 9 bases from V and 14 bases from J, with 22 bases between. Looked up from germline, CDR1 is MDHEN and CDR2 is SYDVKM. This CDR3 has 13 amino acids. The CDR3 loop reads CASAGTAAHKLFF. The CDR3 coding sequence is TGTGCCAGTGCCGGGACGGCGGCGCACAAGCTGTTTTTT. Looking up the rest from reference TRBV28 and TRBJ1-4 gives the full variable domain: DVKVTQSSRYLVKRTGEKVFLECVQDMDHENMFWYRQDPGLGLRLIYFSYDVKMKEKGDIPEGYSVSREKKERFSLILESASTNQTSMYLCASAGTAAHKLFFGSGTQLSVL.

This clonotype was observed a handful of times. The chain uses TRBV11-2 and TRBJ2-3; D remains ambiguous. Germline V gene sequence: CDR1 SGHAT, CDR2 FQNNGV. The V gene lost 5 bases and the J gene lost 5 bases, with 17 bases spanning the gap. The CDR3 spans 15 residues. The CDR3 DNA is TGTGCCAGCAGCCCTGCTGACGGTATTGGAGATACGCAGTATTTT. Translation: CASSPADGIGDTQYF.

The table lists this clonotype with a few counts. CDR3 in DNA: TGTGCCAGCAGTTTCCTCCCGACAGGGGGTTTCTACGAGCAGTACTTC. The encoded protein is CASSFLPTGGFYEQYF. V is TRBV27 and J is TRBJ2-7, with 9 bases matching TRBD1. J was trimmed by 3 bases and V by 3 bases; bases with no gene match: 9. CDR3 length: 16 residues. Per germline, CDR1 MNHEY and CDR2 SMNVEV (reference sequence).

This clonotype has just a few counts. This chain connects TRBV7-2 to TRBJ2-7, with D perhaps TRBD1 (5 bases). The CDR3 loop spans 14 amino acids. Germline V CDR1 and CDR2: SGHTA, FQGNSA. V lost 0 bases, J lost 4 bases, and 10 bases lay in between. This CDR3 is CASSLAFGHYEQYF. The CDR3 DNA reads as TGTGCCAGCAGCTTAGCGTTCGGACATTACGAGCAGTACTTC.

On this clonotype: A much larger clone sits a single nucleotide away, making a read error possible. The conserved closing phenylalanine or tryptophan is absent in this CDR3, likely reflecting a read error. The V gene is TRBV20-1, the J gene TRBJ1-1; D gene uncertain. V dropped 8 bases and J dropped 3 bases, with 1 base sitting between them. CDR1 DFQATT and CDR2 SNEGSKA come from the germline V gene (reference sequence). The CDR3 is 8 residues long. CDR3 nucleotides: TGCAGTCACACTGAAGCTTTCTCT. Its protein product is CSHTEAFS.

This sequence joins TRBV15 and TRBJ2-7; TRBD2 agrees at 7 bases. The V gene end was trimmed by 3 bases and the J gene end by 7 bases; junction bases not matched to a gene: 15. Germline assignment: CDR1 LNHNV and CDR2 YYDKDF (reference sequence). The CDR3 is 16 amino acids. Written as DNA, the CDR3 is TGTGCCACCAGCAGTCTCTCTGGGGAGGGGTCGAGGGAGCAGTACTTC. Translation: CATSSLSGEGSREQYF.

To note about this clonotype: A much larger clone differs from this one at a single base, so this may be a read error. The chain links TRBV28 to TRBJ2-5; D may be TRBD2 (6 bases). The CDR3 totals 15 residues. Germline CDR1 and CDR2: MDHEN and SYDVKM. The CDR3 is CTSTPWREVGETQYF. DNA of the CDR3: TGTACCAGTACCCCTTGGCGGGAAGTTGGGGAGACCCAGTACTTC.

The genes are TRBV20-1 and TRBJ2-7; maybe TRBD1 (5 bases). CDR3 size: 16 residues. The germline V gene has CDR1 DFQATT and CDR2 SNEGSKA (reference sequence). V lost 3 bases, J lost 3 bases, and 21 bases lay in between. The CDR3 is CSARGIEGQTFYEQYF. The CDR3 DNA is TGCAGTGCTAGGGGGATCGAAGGACAAACCTTCTACGAGCAGTACTTC.

This clonotype was seen ten or more times. This chain connects TRBV6-2 or TRBV6-3 to TRBJ2-7; 12 nucleotides align to TRBD2. This CDR3 region has 17 residues. The V gene end was trimmed by 0 bases and the J gene end by 0 bases; junction bases not matched to a gene: 3. The V gene's germline CDR1 is MNHEY and CDR2 SVGEGT. In DNA form, the CDR3 reads TGTGCCAGCAGTTACTCGTTGACTAGCGGGAGCTCCTACGAGCAGTACTTC. Translated: CASSYSLTSGSSYEQYF.

At least ten counts were recorded for this clonotype. This sequence joins TRBV20-1 and TRBJ2-7; 8 positions match TRBD1. The germline V gene encodes CDR1 DFQATT and CDR2 SNEGSKA (reference sequence). The V gene end was trimmed by 1 base and the J gene end by 6 bases; junction bases not matched to a gene: 5. The CDR3 runs to 13 residues. CDR3 in DNA: TGCAGTGCTAGAGGGACAGGGTTGGGCGAGCAGTACTTC. Protein sequence: CSARGTGLGEQYF.

This clonotype was seen repeatedly, ten times or more. This chain uses TRBV28 with TRBJ2-7, with 7 bases fitting TRBD1. Trimming cost V 4 bases and J 1 base; bases outside gene matches: 10. The CDR3 spans 16 residues. Germline V CDR1 and CDR2: MDHEN, SYDVKM. Here the CDR3 reads CASSSRQGLGSYEQYF. The CDR3 DNA is TGTGCCAGCAGTTCTCGACAGGGATTAGGGTCCTACGAGCAGTACTTC.

This chain uses TRBV6-9 with TRBJ2-1; D remains unclear. Between the trimmed V and J ends, which lost 4 bases and 6 bases, there was a span of 13 bases. The germline V gene has CDR1 MNHGY and CDR2 SVAAGI. The CDR3 has 14 residues. The DNA of the CDR3 is TGTGCCAGCAGTTTTGGCGGAACTCTCAATGAGCAGTTCTTC. It yields the protein CASSFGGTLNEQFF.

In regard to this clonotype: This could be a read error, since a much larger clone is one nucleotide away. The V gene is TRBV2, the J gene TRBJ1-3, with D hard to call. CDR1 and CDR2 from the germline V gene are SNHLY and FYNNEI. The CDR3 is 15 residues long. The CDR3 nucleotides are TGTACCAGCAGTGTCGACCGGTCCTCTGGAAACACCATATATTTT. Translation: CTSSVDRSSGNTIYF. Full variable domain (rest looked up from reference TRBV2 and TRBJ1-3): EPEVTQTPSHQVTQMGQEVILRCVPISNHLYFYWYRQILGQKVEFLVSFYNNEISEKSEIFDDQFSVERPDGSNFTLKIRSTKLEDSAMYFCTSSVDRSSGNTIYFGEGSWLTVV.

With respect to this clonotype: Compared with germline, one end of the junction differs, possibly owing to a read error. The chain couples TRBV12-3 or TRBV12-4 to TRBJ2-7, with TRBD2 as a possible D gene (6 bases). This CDR3 contains 12 residues. The CDR3 sequence: CASNNIGTVVIF. The CDR3 DNA follows: TGTGCCAGCAACAATATCGGGACTGTAGTAATTTTC.

V is TRBV4-3 and J is TRBJ1-4; weak D call: TRBD1 (5 bases). CDR1 and CDR2 from the germline V gene are LGHNA and YSLEER. V dropped 0 bases and J dropped 1 base, with 12 bases sitting between them. This CDR3 region has 17 residues. CDR3 nucleotide sequence: TGCGCCAGCAGCCAAGATATTAGGGGCAGAACTAATGAAAAACTGTTTTTT. Translating gives CASSQDIRGRTNEKLFF.

The gene calls are TRBV12-3 or TRBV12-4 and TRBJ2-5; D gene ambiguous. The germline V and J ends were trimmed by 5 bases and 2 bases, with 9 bases remaining between them. The CDR3 sequence is 13 residues long. The CDR3 DNA reads TGTGCCAGCAGTAACCGGGCGCAAGAGACCCAGTACTTC. Translating gives CASSNRAQETQYF.

Notes on this clonotype: This may arise from a read error, as a much more abundant clone is one base away. Since no conserved phenylalanine or tryptophan closes the CDR3, a read error is the likely cause. V is TRBV18 and J is TRBJ1-2; 7 nucleotides agree with TRBD1. There are 14 residues in the CDR3. Germline V lookup: CDR1 KGHSH, CDR2 LQKENI. V shed 0 bases, J shed 4 bases, and the junction held 2 bases outside the gene matches. The CDR3 DNA is TGTGCCAGCTCACCACCGGGACAGTCCTATGGCTACACCCTC. Translating it yields CASSPPGQSYGYTL.

This clonotype has ten or more counts. This sequence joins TRBV24-1 and TRBJ1-1; a weak D match, TRBD1 (5 bases). There are 13 residues in the CDR3. Germline lookup yields CDR1 KGHDR and CDR2 SFDVKD. The ends were cut back, 8 bases at V and 2 bases at J, with 11 bases in the middle. DNA of the CDR3: TGTGCCACCAAGGGACGGGGTAACACTGAAGCTTTCTTT. Its protein is CATKGRGNTEAFF.

The sample holds many counts of this clonotype. The chain has TRBV12-3 or TRBV12-4 and TRBJ1-5; TRBD1 matches at 10 bases. The junction had 15 bases not matched to a gene; V was cut back by 8 bases and J by 2 bases. The CDR3 spans 18 residues. The CDR3 coding sequence is TGTGCCAGCTCGCTAATGGGACAGGGGTTTGGTGGCAATCAGCCCCAGCATTTT. Translated, it gives CASSLMGQGFGGNQPQHF.

The V call is TRBV20-1, the J call TRBJ2-7; 10 nucleotides align to TRBD2. Germline-derived CDR1 and CDR2 are DFQATT and SNEGSKA (reference sequence). Unmatched junction bases numbered 9, after V lost 5 bases and J lost 2 bases. The CDR3 sequence is 15 residues long. The CDR3 reads CSAPTSGNGPYEQYF. The CDR3 DNA reads as TGCAGTGCTCCAACTAGCGGGAACGGTCCCTACGAGCAGTACTTC.

Notes on this clonotype: This sequence may be a read error, since a much larger clone differs from it by one base. This chain uses TRBV28 with TRBJ1-2; D remains unclear. Germline V gene data show CDR1 as MDHEN and CDR2 as SYDVKM. This CDR3 comprises 14 residues. CDR3 sequence: CASSFKGSSYGHTF. CDR3 nucleotide sequence: TGTGCCAGCAGTTTCAAGGGTTCGAGCTATGGCCACACCTTC.

The gene calls are TRBV6-1 and TRBJ2-1, with 8 nucleotides matching TRBD2. Germline CDR1 and CDR2: MNHNS and SASEGT. The CDR3 extends over 15 amino acids. Trimming cost V 6 bases and J 5 bases; bases outside gene matches: 9. The CDR3 coding sequence is TGTGCCAGCAGCCGCACCGGACTAGCACACAATGAGCAGTTCTTC. Its protein product is CASSRTGLAHNEQFF.

This clonotype was recorded a few times. The chain couples TRBV18 to TRBJ1-3; D remains ambiguous. V shed 3 bases and J shed 0 bases, with 6 bases lying between them. CDR1 is KGHSH, CDR2 LQKENI, per germline. This CDR3 has 14 residues. CDR3 amino acids: CASSPPNSGNTIYF. The CDR3 nucleotides read TGTGCCAGCTCACCGCCGAACTCTGGAAACACCATATATTTT.

A word on this clonotype: A read error may explain this, as a much larger clone is one base away. V usage is TRBV2 and J usage is TRBJ2-7; D is ambiguous. V was trimmed by 6 bases and J by 3 bases, leaving 15 bases between them. The CDR3 is 14 amino acids. Per germline, CDR1 SNHLY and CDR2 FYNNEI. The CDR3 region has the DNA TGTGCCAGCAGAGAACGCTCGTCTAGCTACGAGCAGTACTTC. It is translated as CASRERSSSYEQYF.

J is TRBJ1-1 and V is TRBV12-3 or TRBV12-4; weak D call: TRBD1 (6 bases). V lost 7 bases and J 4 bases, leaving 13 bases between the germline ends. CDR3 length: 13 amino acids. The CDR3 is CASNRGRGTEAFF. CDR3 nucleotides: TGTGCCAGCAATCGGGGGCGCGGCACTGAAGCTTTCTTT.

There are many counts of this clonotype. The J gene is TRBJ1-4, the V gene TRBV28; 8 bases are shared with TRBD1. CDR1 is MDHEN, CDR2 SYDVKM, per germline. V shed 6 bases, J shed 0 bases, and the junction held 6 bases outside the gene matches. The CDR3 has 16 amino acids. The CDR3 here is CASRPDRAPTNEKLFF. CDR3 sequence (DNA): TGTGCCAGCAGACCGGACAGGGCTCCAACTAATGAAAAACTGTTTTTT.

This clonotype was seen at least ten times. V is TRBV5-1 and J is TRBJ1-5; D ambiguous. Trimming removed 3 bases from V and 4 bases from J, with 8 bases in between. Germline V gene lookup returns CDR1 SGHRS and CDR2 YFSETQ. CDR3 length: 13 residues. In DNA form, the CDR3 reads TGCGCCAGCAGCTCCGAAGGGAATCAGCCCCAGCATTTT. This encodes CASSSEGNQPQHF.